A single sample is the source of the 30 T cell receptor beta chains below, sequenced in a study of blood T cells in healthy people across ages. A second about 7 to 11 cycle PCR used barcoded and J-beta primers. One entry per CDR3 protein, called by TCRdb with MiXCR from the 5' RACE reads. The sample lists about 1.4 million distinct CDR3 sequences, 59% seen once, with more than 6% in the top ten. Material: blood. All receptors derive from a man younger than 35 in good health.

This sequence joins TRBV12-3 or TRBV12-4 and TRBJ1-4; a weak D match, TRBD1 (5 bases). The CDR3 sequence is 14 residues long. V was cut by 5 bases and J by 8 bases, with 15 bases left in between. The CDR3 loop is CASSAGPLGEKLFF. Written as DNA, the CDR3 is TGTGCCAGCAGTGCGGGGCCACTTGGAGAAAAACTGTTTTTT.

This chain connects TRBV4-1 to TRBJ1-5; tentatively, D is TRBD1 (6 bases). CDR1 is MGHRA, CDR2 YSYEKL, per germline. Trimming removed 3 bases from V and 7 bases from J, with 16 bases in between. The CDR3 has 15 residues. CDR3 nucleotide sequence: TGCGCCAGCAGCCAGCCAGGGGCCCCAAGGCAGCCCCAGCATTTT. Translation: CASSQPGAPRQPQHF.

This clonotype was recorded a few times. The gene calls are TRBV20-1 and TRBJ2-3, with a possible D match to TRBD2 (6 bases). V was clipped by 0 bases and J by 4 bases, with 14 bases between them. From germline, CDR1 is DFQATT and CDR2 SNEGSKA (reference sequence). CDR3 length: 15 amino acids. The CDR3 region has the DNA TGCAGTGCTAGAGATCTGGGCGGGAAGGCAGATACGCAGTATTTT. It encodes CSARDLGGKADTQYF.

The gene calls are TRBV25-1 and TRBJ1-6; TRBD1 matches 7 bases. Looked up from germline, CDR1 is MGHDK and CDR2 is SYGVNS. The CDR3 spans 14 residues. The V and J ends lost 7 bases and 7 bases, in that order; junction bases with no gene match: 7. The CDR3 here is CASTPDRLNSPLHF. The CDR3 nucleotides are TGTGCCAGCACCCCGGACAGGCTGAATTCACCCCTCCACTTT.

The chain uses TRBV12-3 or TRBV12-4 and TRBJ2-1; TRBD2 is a possible D gene (6 bases). The V gene lost 3 bases and the J gene lost 8 bases, with 11 bases spanning the gap. This CDR3 is 13 amino acids long. The CDR3 sequence: CASSFGGLYEQFF. As DNA, the CDR3 is TGTGCCAGCAGTTTCGGGGGTCTCTATGAGCAGTTCTTC.

As regards this clonotype: Its ends do not fully match the called genes, so a read error is possible. The chain carries TRBV29-1 and TRBJ2-5, with TRBD2 as a possible D gene (6 bases). CDR3 size: 16 residues. The germline gives CDR1 SQVTM, CDR2 ANQGSEA. The CDR3, as DNA: TGCAGCGTCGAAGCCCCTCAGGAGGGTAGAAGGGAGACCCAGTACTTC. This encodes CSVEAPQEGRRETQYF.

A few counts support this clonotype. The rearrangement joins TRBV24-1 to TRBJ2-3; unclear D gene. CDR1 and CDR2 (germline): KGHDR, SFDVKD. The CDR3 covers 14 residues. Trimming pared 4 bases from V and 4 bases from J, leaving 11 bases between. The CDR3 nucleotides read TGTGCCACCAGTGAGCCCGGAGAGCCAGATACGCAGTATTTT. It specifies CATSEPGEPDTQYF.

CDR3 in amino acids: CASSRGLSSYNEQFF. The DNA for the CDR3 is TGCGCCAGCAGCCGGGGACTCAGCTCCTACAATGAGCAGTTCTTC. The chain carries TRBV5-1 and TRBJ2-1, with D possibly TRBD2 on 6 matching bases. Germline V lookup: CDR1 SGHRS, CDR2 YFSETQ. With 4 bases removed from V and 0 bases from J, the gap between germline ends came to 11 bases. CDR3 size: 15 residues.

The V call is TRBV27, the J call TRBJ1-6; D is unresolved. The CDR3 runs to 15 residues. V dropped 4 bases and J dropped 9 bases, with 16 bases sitting between them. Germline V CDR1 and CDR2: MNHEY, SMNVEV (reference sequence). CDR3 nucleotides: TGTGCCAGCAGTTCGCTTCCCTGGACTGCTTCACCCCTCCACTTT. This encodes CASSSLPWTASPLHF.

V is TRBV30 and J is TRBJ1-1, with TRBD1 as a possible D gene (6 bases). The CDR3 length is 15 residues. The V gene's germline CDR1 is GTSNPN and CDR2 SVGIG (reference sequence). Trimming pared 3 bases from V and 4 bases from J, leaving 18 bases between. The DNA of the CDR3 is TGTGCCTGGAGCGCGCGAGGAGGGGGGGCCACTGAAGCTTTCTTT. Residues: CAWSARGGGATEAFF.

The rearrangement links TRBV12-3 or TRBV12-4 to TRBJ2-1; 8 nucleotides line up with TRBD1. The CDR3 is 15 amino acids. Losses at the gene ends were 3 bases for V and 3 bases for J; bases not matched to a gene: 4. CDR3 residues: CASSLAGGHYNEQFF. In DNA form, the CDR3 reads TGTGCCAGCAGTTTGGCAGGGGGCCACTACAATGAGCAGTTCTTC.

The gene calls are TRBV5-1 and TRBJ1-1; 7 bases are shared with TRBD1. The CDR3 consists of 14 residues. The J segment lost 4 bases and the V segment lost 0 bases, leaving 3 bases of the junction unmatched. The germline V gene encodes CDR1 SGHRS and CDR2 YFSETQ. CDR3 DNA sequence: TGCGCCAGCAGCTTGGGGGACAGTAGCACTGAAGCTTTCTTT. Its translation: CASSLGDSSTEAFF.

This clonotype was counted a single time. The chain uses TRBV11-2 and TRBJ1-4, with D unclear. The CDR3 length is 15 residues. V was pared by 4 bases and J by 1 base, with 10 bases between. Germline CDR1 and CDR2: SGHAT and FQNNGV. This chain's CDR3 is CASSSTRVTNEKLFF. CDR3 nucleotides: TGTGCCAGCAGCTCCACTAGAGTAACTAATGAAAAACTGTTTTTT.

The gene calls are TRBV19 and TRBJ1-6; D is ambiguous. Germline V gene data show CDR1 as LNHDA and CDR2 as SQIVND (reference sequence). The length of the CDR3 is 16 residues. V gave up 4 bases and J gave up 2 bases, with 12 bases separating them. The CDR3 protein is CASSRGPAPYNSPLHF. The DNA of the CDR3 is TGTGCCAGTAGTAGAGGACCAGCGCCCTATAATTCACCCCTCCACTTT.

The CDR3 region is CATSRDLSGISPYEQYF. For the CDR3, the DNA is TGTGCCACCAGCAGAGACCTAAGCGGGATAAGCCCCTACGAGCAGTACTTC. The chain joins TRBV15 to TRBJ2-7; 7 bases fit TRBD2. The CDR3 length is 17 residues. The germline V gene has CDR1 LNHNV and CDR2 YYDKDF (reference sequence). The V and J ends lost 0 bases and 2 bases, in that order; junction bases with no gene match: 10.

CDR3 bases: TGCGCCAGCAGCCTAGGGGGGGTAGCGGGTTACCCCTACGAGCAGTACTTC. As protein: CASSLGGVAGYPYEQYF. The chain links TRBV4-1 to TRBJ2-7, with D possibly matching TRBD2 (7 bases). CDR3 length equals 17 residues. Germline V gives CDR1 MGHRA, CDR2 YSYEKL. V shed 4 bases and J shed 2 bases, with 21 bases lying between them.

This chain connects TRBV3-1 to TRBJ1-6; 8 bases are shared with TRBD1. CDR1 is LGHDT, CDR2 YNNKEL, per germline (reference sequence). This CDR3 region has 16 residues. V dropped 1 base and J dropped 6; count of bases not matched to a gene: 5. This CDR3 reads CASSQGGQGGNSPLHF. The CDR3 DNA is TGTGCCAGCAGCCAAGGTGGACAGGGCGGTAATTCACCCCTCCACTTT.

The chain combines TRBV11-2 with TRBJ1-2; no clear D. Germline V lookup: CDR1 SGHAT, CDR2 FQNNGV. Trimming cost V 1 base and J 6 bases, with 9 bases left between them. The length of the CDR3 is 13 residues. CDR3 region: CASSLAPLNGYTF. As DNA, the CDR3 is TGTGCCAGCAGCTTAGCCCCCCTCAATGGCTACACCTTC. Full variable domain (remainder filled in from reference TRBV11-2 and TRBJ1-2): EAGVAQSPRYKIIEKRQSVAFWCNPISGHATLYWYQQILGQGPKLLIQFQNNGVVDDSQLPKDRFSAERLKGVDSTLKIQPAKLEDSAVYLCASSLAPLNGYTFGSGTRLTVV.

The chain carries TRBV9 and TRBJ1-2; the match to TRBD1 covers 10 bases. The CDR3 has 13 residues. From germline, CDR1 is SGDLS and CDR2 YYNGEE. V lost 2 bases to trimming and J lost 7 bases; unmatched junction nucleotides: 2. DNA of the CDR3: TGTGCCAGCAGCGTGGGACAGGGGCTTGGCTACACCTTC. Its protein is CASSVGQGLGYTF.

V is TRBV12-3 or TRBV12-4 and J is TRBJ2-1; 11 bases line up with TRBD2. Trimming removed 3 bases from V and 9 bases from J; junction bases left unmatched: 7. The CDR3 sequence is 15 residues long. In DNA form, the CDR3 reads TGTGCCAGCAGTTTGGCCTTACTAGCGGGAGTTGAGCAGTTCTTC. Its translation: CASSLALLAGVEQFF.

V usage is TRBV12-3 or TRBV12-4 and J usage is TRBJ1-1, with no clear D. The CDR3 spans 13 residues. Trimming left V 4 bases short and J 3 bases short, with 9 bases between. Here the CDR3 reads CASSWGKHTEAFF. CDR3 in DNA: TGTGCCAGCAGTTGGGGTAAACACACTGAAGCTTTCTTT.

The V gene is TRBV14, the J gene TRBJ2-1; D is possibly TRBD2 (5 bases). In germline, CDR1 is SGHDN, CDR2 FVKESK. Trimming pared 1 base from V and 10 bases from J, leaving 14 bases between. This CDR3 has 14 residues. Written as DNA, the CDR3 is TGTGCCAGCAGCCAAGGAAGAGGCGGGTCGGAGCAGTTCTTC. Protein sequence: CASSQGRGGSEQFF.

V is TRBV6-6 and J is TRBJ2-2; D unclear. The CDR3 extends over 16 amino acids. V was pared by 6 bases and J by 3 bases, with 17 bases between. Germline V gene data show CDR1 as MNHNY and CDR2 as SVGAGI (reference sequence). CDR3 protein: CASSMIEAADTGELFF. In DNA form, the CDR3 reads TGTGCCAGCAGCATGATTGAGGCGGCCGACACCGGGGAGCTGTTTTTT.

V is TRBV4-3 and J is TRBJ1-2; perhaps TRBD1 as D (5 bases). The V gene's germline CDR1 is LGHNA and CDR2 YSLEER. The CDR3 loop spans 14 amino acids. V was trimmed by 2 bases and J by 2 bases, leaving 9 bases between them. The CDR3 nucleotides are TGCGCCAGCAGCCAAACAGGAGCCAACTATGGCTACACCTTC. Protein: CASSQTGANYGYTF.

V and J are TRBV4-3 and TRBJ2-6; D ambiguous. Germline V gives CDR1 LGHNA, CDR2 YSLEER. Trimming left V 1 base short and J 0 bases short, with 7 bases between. The CDR3 sequence is 16 residues long. Here the CDR3 reads CASSQVRVSGANVLTF. The CDR3 DNA reads as TGCGCCAGCAGCCAAGTTCGGGTCTCTGGGGCCAACGTCCTGACTTTC.

The chain combines TRBV28 with TRBJ2-4; no firm D call. Germline V gene data show CDR1 as MDHEN and CDR2 as SYDVKM. Between the trimmed V and J ends, which lost 5 bases and 0 bases, there was a span of 11 bases. The CDR3 runs 15 residues. The CDR3 reads CASSAPTIAKNIQYF. For the CDR3, the DNA is TGTGCCAGCAGTGCCCCAACAATAGCCAAAAACATTCAGTACTTC.

The table lists this clonotype with a few counts. The chain combines TRBV6-6 with TRBJ2-7; TRBD2 might be the D (6 bases). The CDR3 runs 13 residues. The V end was cut by 0 bases, the J end by 6 bases, with 9 bases between. Germline CDR1 MNHNY, CDR2 SVGAGI (reference sequence). CDR3 in amino acids: CASSYSIGGEQYF. Here the CDR3 DNA reads TGTGCCAGCAGTTACTCGATCGGGGGCGAGCAGTACTTC.

This chain uses TRBV11-2 with TRBJ2-1; D perhaps matches TRBD1 (5 bases). Germline V gene sequence: CDR1 SGHAT, CDR2 FQNNGV. The length of the CDR3 is 15 residues. V was shortened by 5 bases and J by 1 base, with 12 bases between the two germline ends. The CDR3 region has the DNA TGTGCCAGCAGCGAACAGGTATCATCCTACAATGAGCAGTTCTTC. Translated: CASSEQVSSYNEQFF.

This clonotype occurred a few times. The V gene is TRBV12-3 or TRBV12-4, the J gene TRBJ2-1; 12 bases are shared with TRBD2. CDR3 length equals 15 residues. J was trimmed by 7 bases and V by 3 bases; bases with no gene match: 4. The CDR3 DNA is TGTGCCAGCAGTTTCCGGCTAGCGGGAGGGAATGAGCAGTTCTTC. Its translation: CASSFRLAGGNEQFF.

Here the CDR3 reads CASSFEGVGYNEQFF. The CDR3 nucleotides read TGCGCCAGCAGCTTTGAGGGAGTTGGCTACAATGAGCAGTTCTTC. The rearrangement uses TRBV5-1 and TRBJ2-1, with D possibly matching TRBD2 (5 bases). CDR3 length: 15 residues. Germline lookup yields CDR1 SGHRS and CDR2 YFSETQ. The germline V and J ends were trimmed by 2 bases and 3 bases, with 12 bases remaining between them. The full variable domain, rest sourced from reference TRBV5-1 and TRBJ2-1, is KAGVTQTPRYLIKTRGQQVTLSCSPISGHRSVSWYQQTPGQGLQFLFEYFSETQRNKGNFPGRFSGRQFSNSRSEMNVSTLELGDSALYLCASSFEGVGYNEQFFGPGTRLTVL.